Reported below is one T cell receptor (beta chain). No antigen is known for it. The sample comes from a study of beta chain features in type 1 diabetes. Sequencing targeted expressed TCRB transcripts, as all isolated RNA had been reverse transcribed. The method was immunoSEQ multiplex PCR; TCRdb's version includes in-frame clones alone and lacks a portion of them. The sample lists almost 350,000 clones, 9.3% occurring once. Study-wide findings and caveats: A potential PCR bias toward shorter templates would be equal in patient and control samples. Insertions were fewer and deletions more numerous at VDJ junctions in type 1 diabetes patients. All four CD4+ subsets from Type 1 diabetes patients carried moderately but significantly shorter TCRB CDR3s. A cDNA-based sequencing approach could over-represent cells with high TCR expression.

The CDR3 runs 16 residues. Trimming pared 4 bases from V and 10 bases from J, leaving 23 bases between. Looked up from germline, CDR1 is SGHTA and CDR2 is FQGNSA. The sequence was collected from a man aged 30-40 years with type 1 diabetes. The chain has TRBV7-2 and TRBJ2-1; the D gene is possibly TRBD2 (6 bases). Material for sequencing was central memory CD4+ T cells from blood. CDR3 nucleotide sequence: TGTGCCAGCAGCTCCTGGGCTATAGCGGCCGGGGTGGAGCAGTTCTTC. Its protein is CASSSWAIAAGVEQFF. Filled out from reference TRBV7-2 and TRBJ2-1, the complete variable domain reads GAGVSQSPSNKVTEKGKDVELRCDPISGHTALYWYRQSLGQGLEFLIYFQGNSAPDKSGLPSDRFSAERTGGSVSTLTIQRTQQEDSAVYLCASSSWAIAAGVEQFFGPGTRLTVL.